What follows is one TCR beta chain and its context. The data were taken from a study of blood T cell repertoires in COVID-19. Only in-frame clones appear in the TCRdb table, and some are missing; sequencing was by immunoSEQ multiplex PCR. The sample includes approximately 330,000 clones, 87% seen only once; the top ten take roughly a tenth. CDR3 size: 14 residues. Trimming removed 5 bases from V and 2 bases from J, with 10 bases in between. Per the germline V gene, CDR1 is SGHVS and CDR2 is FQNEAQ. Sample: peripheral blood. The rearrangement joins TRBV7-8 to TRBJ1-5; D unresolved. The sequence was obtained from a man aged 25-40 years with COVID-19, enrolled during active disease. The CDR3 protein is CASSPEAGNQPQHF. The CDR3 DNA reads TGTGCCAGCAGCCCAGAGGCCGGCAATCAGCCCCAGCATTTT. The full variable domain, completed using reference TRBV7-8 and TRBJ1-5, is GAGVSQSPRYKVAKRGQDVALRCDPISGHVSLFWYQQALGQGPEFLTYFQNEAQLDKSGLPSDRFFAERPEGSVSTLKIQRTQQEDSAVYLCASSPEAGNQPQHFGDGTRLSIL.